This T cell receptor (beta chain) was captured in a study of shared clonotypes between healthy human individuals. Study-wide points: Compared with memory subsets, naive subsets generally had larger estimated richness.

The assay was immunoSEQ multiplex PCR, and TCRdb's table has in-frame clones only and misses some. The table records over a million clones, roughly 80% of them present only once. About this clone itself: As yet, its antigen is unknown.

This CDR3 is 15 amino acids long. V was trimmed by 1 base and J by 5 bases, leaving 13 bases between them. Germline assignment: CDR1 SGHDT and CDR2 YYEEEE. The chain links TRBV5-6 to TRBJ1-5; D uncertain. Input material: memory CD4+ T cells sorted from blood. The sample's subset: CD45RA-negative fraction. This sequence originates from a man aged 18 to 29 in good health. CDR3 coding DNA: TGTGCCAGCAGCTTGAGAGGGTTATCGTATCAGCCCCAGCATTTT. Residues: CASSLRGLSYQPQHF.